The text below deals with one T cell receptor (beta chain). Its cognate antigen is unknown. With a much larger clone just one base away, this may be a read error. This is likely a read error, given that the CDR3 carries no conserved phenylalanine or tryptophan at its end. The data belong to a study of T cells in Graves' hyperthyroidism and ophthalmopathy. Findings of the study overall: Most clonotypes expanded in the thyroid (above 0.001) were also present in blood. Prediction of ophthalmopathy progression came a median roughly 6.4 months pre-onset.

TCR beta CDR3 regions were amplified from RNA transcripts. A set of HTBI primers served as the primers for a first-round RT-PCR of the TCR CDR3. TCRdb reprocessed the multiplex PCR reads via MiXCR and lists one record per CDR3 protein. Here the sample spans roughly 570,000 distinct CDR3 sequences, under 60% being singletons. Exclusion of a patient resulted from uncontrolled infection, other autoimmune disease, pregnancy or lactation. CDR3 size: 16 residues. The germline CDR1 and CDR2 sequences are SGHVS and FQNEAQ. V was cut by 0 bases and J by 2 bases, with 13 bases left in between. What was sequenced was peripheral blood or thyroid tissue (not recorded which). The sequence was obtained from an adult woman with Graves' disease, either hyperthyroidism or ophthalmopathy (not recorded which). The genes are TRBV7-8 and TRBJ1-1, with D uncertain. The CDR3: CASSLAVSERNTEAFV. CDR3 DNA: TGTGCCAGCAGCTTAGCGGTGTCAGAAAGAAACACTGAAGCTTTCGTT.